The 2 T cell receptor beta chains below were found in one sample sequenced in a study of blood T cell repertoires in COVID-19. The table came from immunoSEQ multiplex PCR; TCRdb's copy has only in-frame clones and leaves some out. The sample lists 97,000 or so clones; approximately 90% were seen once. Sequencing was carried out using peripheral blood. These receptors were taken from a man aged 55 to 70 with acute or convalescent COVID-19.

The chain recombines TRBV3-1 (or the pseudogene TRBV3-2) with TRBJ1-2; D gene unclear. In germline, CDR1 is LGHDT, CDR2 YNNKEL (reference sequence). The germline V and J ends were trimmed by 2 bases and 0 bases, with 13 bases remaining between them. This CDR3 comprises 16 residues. The CDR3 loop reads CASSQLGGPANYGYTF. The DNA of the CDR3 is TGTGCCAGCAGCCAACTTGGCGGCCCAGCTAACTATGGCTACACCTTC.

This clone occurred once. The chain recombines TRBV15 with TRBJ1-4; 10 bases line up with TRBD1. The CDR3 extends over 16 amino acids. The ends lost 0 bases at V and 6 bases at J; junction bases unmatched: 4. CDR1 is LNHNV and CDR2 is YYDKDF in the germline V gene (reference sequence). CDR3 amino acids: CATSRDAGTGDEKLFF. In DNA, the CDR3 is TGTGCCACCAGCAGAGATGCCGGGACAGGGGATGAAAAACTGTTTTTT.